These T cell receptor beta chains were read from a single sample in a study of regulatory T cells in long-lasting Graves disease. In TCRdb, the multiplex PCR reads were re-called with MiXCR into one record per CDR3 protein. The sample records about 290,000 distinct CDR3 sequences, roughly 21% being singletons. The material was peripheral blood mononuclear cells (PBMCs), obtained when the disease was refractory, from a patient treated with antithyroid drugs. The receptors stem from a female donor with Graves disease. The CDR3 runs from the conserved cysteine through the conserved F or W.

v_call,j_call,cdr3_aa
TRBV6-1,TRBJ2-7,CASREDRGPYEQYF
TRBV15,TRBJ2-2,CATSIHTNTGELVF
TRBV28,TRBJ2-3,CASRDFPLDTQYF
TRBV12-3/TRBV12-4,TRBJ1-4,CASSTWTGINEKLFF
TRBV29-1,TRBJ2-5,CSVDRGLLETQYF
TRBV28,TRBJ2-1,CASSSGQWQDEQFF
TRBV3-1,TRBJ2-2,CASSQDQAGANTGELFF
TRBV10-3,TRBJ2-7,CAIGRLAGAQEQYF
TRBV4-2,TRBJ1-2,CASSQDWRDGANYGYTF
TRBV9,TRBJ2-5,CASSPRTVQETQYF
TRBV5-4,TRBJ2-5,CASSPDRLETQYF
TRBV7-8,TRBJ2-2,CASSSTFAGGTGELFF
TRBV29-1,TRBJ1-5,CSVAKGGPNQPQHF
TRBV7-9,NA,CASSLGLAGIEQYF
TRBV6-1,TRBJ1-5,CASSQDRVNQPQHF
TRBV2,TRBJ1-1,CASGTIDTEAFF
TRBV20-1,TRBJ2-5,CSATPGTGLETQYF
TRBV10-3,TRBJ1-6,CAISESTGHSPLHF
TRBV7-2,TRBJ2-7,CASSSSGGYEQYF
TRBV3-1,TRBJ1-6,CASSQDKGQGSPLHF
TRBV7-3,TRBJ2-5,CASSPQGLAGEGETQYF
TRBV18,TRBJ2-7,CASSPIDTQSYEQYF
TRBV29-1,TRBJ1-5,CSVGPGVNQPQHF
TRBV27,TRBJ2-7,CASTNLRGQGAYEQYF
TRBV2,TRBJ2-5,CASSELLAGDRETQYF
TRBV7-6,TRBJ1-5,CASSPWGGLSNQPQHF
TRBV6-9,TRBJ2-7,CASSYTGTSTPPYEQYF
TRBV28,TRBJ2-2,CASILGGANTGELFF
TRBV11-2,TRBJ2-5,CASTLGGSGSWETQYF
TRBV2,TRBJ1-5,CASSLDRVKQPQHF
TRBV24-1,TRBJ2-5,CATSETTGTATGETQYF
TRBV3-1,TRBJ1-2,CASSPLQGDYGYTF